This TCR beta chain appears in the sequencing data of a study of blood T cell repertoires in COVID-19. Overall study: The samples span acute and convalescent COVID-19 from the United States, Italy and Spain.

Seattle patient enrollment occurred during active infection, with longitudinal follow-up thereafter. TCRdb's table, derived via immunoSEQ multiplex PCR, lists solely in-frame clones and lacks some. The sample gives hundreds of thousands of clones, about 89% of which show up once; about 6% is in the top ten. This CDR3 spans 14 amino acids. The germline CDR1 and CDR2 sequences are MGHRA and YSYEKL. V lost 1 base to trimming and J lost 8 bases, with 12 bases between them. V usage is TRBV4-1 and J usage is TRBJ1-3, with TRBD1 as a possible D gene (6 bases). Sequenced input: peripheral blood. The TCR comes from a woman aged 45-60 years with COVID-19, enrolled during active disease. The DNA for the CDR3 is TGCGCCAGCAGCCAAGCAGGAGGGGGGGACACCATATATTTT. It is translated as CASSQAGGGDTIYF.